What follows are 11 T cell receptor beta chains derived from one specimen sequenced in a study of long-term antiretroviral therapy in people with HIV. The authors ran the immunoSEQ assay, v3.0, at survey level. Measured with immunoSEQ multiplex PCR; TCRdb has only the in-frame clones, and not every one. This table holds 30,000 to 40,000 clones, around 86% found once. The specimen comprised unsorted PBMCs, sampled 1.5 years after starting antiretroviral therapy. The receptors here all came from a man aged 18 to 30 with HIV.

This clone was picked up a small number of times. The CDR3: CASSGGFETQYF. DNA for the CDR3: TGTGCCAGCAGTGGGGGGTTCGAGACCCAGTACTTC. The chain employs TRBV6-5 and TRBJ2-5, with D tentatively TRBD2 (6 bases). This CDR3 spans 12 amino acids. V was clipped by 5 bases and J by 5 bases, with 9 bases between them. From germline, CDR1 is MNHEY and CDR2 SVGAGI.

This chain connects TRBV5-1 to TRBJ2-5; 12 bases agree with TRBD2. This CDR3 is 15 amino acids long. In germline, CDR1 is SGHRS, CDR2 YFSETQ. Losses at the gene ends were 4 bases for V and 5 bases for J; bases not matched to a gene: 6. The CDR3 sequence is CASSGGLAGRETQYF. For the CDR3, the DNA is TGCGCCAGCAGCGGGGGACTAGCGGGTAGGGAGACCCAGTACTTC.

V usage is TRBV27 and J usage is TRBJ2-7; 13 nucleotides match TRBD2. J gave up 1 base and V 3 bases, and 9 bases lay outside the gene matches. Germline CDR1 reads MNHEY; CDR2 reads SMNVEV (reference sequence). The CDR3 is 18 residues long. The CDR3: CASSLRRGTSGDSYEQYF. In DNA, the CDR3 is TGTGCCAGCAGTTTGAGGAGAGGGACTAGCGGGGATTCCTACGAGCAGTACTTC.

The CDR3 coding sequence is TGTGCCAGCAGCATAGGGACTAGCGGGAGCTACGAGCAGTACTTC. Translating it yields CASSIGTSGSYEQYF. The rearrangement links TRBV5-4 to TRBJ2-7; 14 positions match TRBD2. Germline-derived CDR1 and CDR2 are SGHNT and YYREEE (reference sequence). V gave up 4 bases and J gave up 3 bases; unmatched junction bases: 3. This CDR3 contains 15 residues.

This rearrangement joins TRBV19 to TRBJ1-5, with D tentatively TRBD1 (5 bases). Germline CDR1 LNHDA, CDR2 SQIVND (reference sequence). With 4 bases removed from V and 1 base from J, the gap between germline ends came to 14 bases. CDR3 length: 16 amino acids. In DNA, the CDR3 is TGTGCCAGTAGTACCGAACAGGTTCAAAGCAATCAGCCCCAGCATTTT. Its protein is CASSTEQVQSNQPQHF.

The chain joins TRBV5-5 to TRBJ2-7; the D is unclear. In germline, CDR1 is SGHKS, CDR2 YYEKEE (reference sequence). V gave up 2 bases and J gave up 0 bases, with 9 bases separating them. CDR3 length equals 14 residues. CDR3 sequence: CASSFLQSSYEQYF. The CDR3 region has the DNA TGTGCCAGCAGCTTCTTACAGAGCTCCTACGAGCAGTACTTC.

This chain links TRBV28 with TRBJ2-4; D is ambiguous. Germline CDR1 MDHEN, CDR2 SYDVKM. The CDR3 totals 13 residues. V was pared by 8 bases and J by 2 bases, with 10 bases between. The CDR3 coding sequence is TGTGCCAGCCTTCAAGGCCCCAAAAACATTCAGTACTTC. This codes for CASLQGPKNIQYF.

This chain joins TRBV7-9 and TRBJ2-2; 10 bases are shared with TRBD2. With 5 bases clipped from V and 1 base from J, the junction kept 4 bases outside the gene matches. Germline V CDR1 and CDR2: SEHNR, FQNEAQ (reference sequence). This CDR3 spans 16 amino acids. The CDR3 reads CASSLPSGGNTGELFF. CDR3 in DNA: TGTGCCAGCAGCCTACCTAGCGGGGGGAACACCGGGGAGCTGTTTTTT.

The rearrangement links TRBV27 to TRBJ2-3, with 8 bases identical to TRBD2. This CDR3 spans 14 amino acids. Unmatched junction bases numbered 8, after V lost 8 bases and J lost 4 bases. Germline assignment: CDR1 MNHEY and CDR2 SMNVEV (reference sequence). The CDR3 bases are TGTGCCAGCCAGCGGGAGTTCCTCCCAGATACGCAGTATTTT. It translates to CASQREFLPDTQYF.

The chain recombines TRBV5-6 with TRBJ1-4, with a tentative D call TRBD1 (5 bases). V was cut by 4 bases and J by 4 bases, with 17 bases left in between. Germline V gene data show CDR1 as SGHDT and CDR2 as YYEEEE. The CDR3 is 16 residues long. CDR3 sequence reads: CASSPGSGLDNEKLFF. DNA for the CDR3: TGTGCCAGCAGCCCCGGTTCAGGGCTGGATAATGAAAAACTGTTTTTT.

The V gene is TRBV21-1, the J gene TRBJ2-3; the table's D call, TRBD2, has no DNA check behind it. TRBV21-1 is noted as a pseudogene. The CDR3 is made up of 18 amino acids. As DNA, the CDR3 is TGTGCCAGCAGCAATGGACTAGCGGGAGGGCCTAGCACAGATACGCAGTATTTT. It translates to CASSNGLAGGPSTDTQYF.